This TCR beta chain was observed in a study of memory CD4+ T cells and cytomegalovirus serostatus. The repertoire was sequenced with immunoSEQ multiplex PCR; TCRdb's copy has only in-frame clones and lacks some. Here the sample spans about 38,000 clones, roughly 78% being singletons. Single viable CD3+CD4+CD8-CD45RO+ cells were sorted as the memory CD4+ T cells. CMV serostatus came from serum IgG against pp150, pp28, p38, p52. CD4+ T cells were isolated by positive magnetic selection. Findings and caveats of the study: Suggested: most of the CMV-linked TCR signature lies in CD4+ memory cells. Median bootstrapped AUC for CMV status was just under 0.97 originally, less than 0.93 US-trained.

V was trimmed by 5 bases and J by 2 bases, leaving 7 bases between them. CDR3 length: 13 residues. Germline-derived CDR1 and CDR2 are MNHEY and SVGAGI. As for this clone: Its antigen is unidentified.

The clonotype comes from an adult in good health and CMV-seropositive. The genes are TRBV6-5 and TRBJ1-3; D gene ambiguous. Sequenced material: memory CD4+ T cells from blood. The DNA of the CDR3 is TGTGCCAGCAGTGGATCTACTGGAAACACCATATATTTT. It codes for CASSGSTGNTIYF.